This paragraph reports one T cell receptor (beta chain). Its antigen is still unknown. Time point defined: baseline pretreatment blood. Treatment defined: 15 Gy SBRT to primary tumor, nephrectomy 4 weeks later. The patient's renal cell carcinoma had clear cell pathology. The sample originates from a study of radiation and T cells in renal cell carcinoma. Whole-study context: Nephrectomy followed 15 Gy stereotactic body radiation by 4 weeks.

This CDR3 is 15 amino acids long. J gave up 2 bases and V 4 bases, and 4 bases lay outside the gene matches. The V gene's germline CDR1 is SGHNT and CDR2 YYREEE (reference sequence). General study findings and limits: From baseline, blood top tumor clonotypes peaked at 2 weeks post-radiation.

Produced via immunoSEQ multiplex PCR; TCRdb's table is partial and in-frame only. The sample shows about 140,000 clones, over 80% of them seen only once. This rearrangement joins TRBV5-4 to TRBJ1-2; 11 bases are shared with TRBD1. The sequencing used blood, collected from a patient whose treatment included radiotherapy and nephrectomy. The sequence derives from a woman aged 50 to 60 with renal cell carcinoma. The CDR3 region is CASSPGQGGNYGYTF. CDR3 bases: TGTGCCAGCAGCCCGGGACAGGGGGGGAACTATGGCTACACCTTC.